These T cell receptor beta chains were read from a single sample in a study of T-cell reconstitution after alpha-beta-depleted transplantation in children. TCRdb fed the PCR reads into MiXCR, producing one record per CDR3 protein. This sample has 450,000 to 700,000 distinct CDR3 sequences, with over 25% found just once. The sample was PBMCs, taken before TCRalphabeta/CD19-depleted stem cell transplant. The receptors shown here come from a boy in the first two years of life with Wiskott-Aldrich syndrome, due to receive a stem cell transplant. Both conserved end residues are part of each CDR3. A D gene is named only where the DNA matches it firmly. Where a row states a size, it is once, few, many or the class of an expanded clone; other rows omit it.

clone_size,v_call,j_call,d_call,cdr3_aa,cdr3_nt
few,TRBV20-1,TRBJ1-1,TRBD1,CSARDVWTGLHTEAFF,TGCAGTGCTAGAGATGTGTGGACAGGGTTGCACACTGAAGCTTTCTTT
.,TRBV5-1,TRBJ2-5,.,CASSFGGIQETQYF,TGCGCCAGCAGCTTTGGGGGCATCCAAGAGACCCAGTACTTC
.,TRBV30,TRBJ2-7,.,CAWSPPRRGEQYF,TGTGCCTGGAGTCCTCCCCGCAGGGGCGAGCAGTACTTC
few,TRBV9,TRBJ2-1,.,CASSVAGTLSYNEQFF,TGTGCCAGCAGCGTGGCCGGGACACTTTCCTACAATGAGCAGTTCTTC
.,TRBV18,TRBJ2-1,.,CASSPFETEQFF,TGTGCCAGCTCACCATTCGAGACAGAGCAGTTCTTC
.,TRBV30,TRBJ1-2,.,CAWGGAGYGYTF,TGTGCCTGGGGAGGGGCCGGCTATGGCTACACCTTC
few,TRBV27,TRBJ1-1,.,CASSPRSKNTEAFF,TGTGCCAGCAGTCCAAGGAGCAAGAACACTGAAGCTTTCTTT
few,TRBV27,TRBJ1-5,.,CASSLGVRGNQPQHF,TGTGCCAGCAGTTTGGGGGTGAGGGGCAATCAGCCCCAGCATTTT
.,TRBV20-1,TRBJ2-3,.,CSASAQASSTDTQYF,TGCAGTGCTTCCGCCCAAGCATCTAGCACAGATACGCAGTATTTT
few,TRBV4-1,TRBJ2-4,.,CASSQVQVAKNIQYF,TGCGCCAGCAGCCAAGTACAGGTAGCCAAAAACATTCAGTACTTC
.,TRBV20-1,TRBJ1-6,.,CSAGTSPTLHF,TGCAGTGCTGGTACTTCTCCTACCCTCCACTTT
few,TRBV20-1,TRBJ2-2,.,CSARGTAGELFF,TGCAGTGCTAGAGGGACCGCCGGGGAGCTGTTTTTT
.,TRBV5-1,TRBJ2-6,TRBD1,CASSVTGGTGSGANVLTF,TGCGCCAGCAGCGTAACAGGGGGAACTGGCTCTGGGGCCAACGTCCTGACTTTC
few,TRBV20-1,TRBJ2-1,.,CSATRDYNEQFF,TGCAGTGCTACCAGGGATTACAATGAGCAGTTCTTC
.,TRBV24-1,TRBJ2-2,.,CATSDLVTLFF,TGTGCCACCAGTGATCTGGTGACGCTGTTTTTT
few,TRBV10-3,TRBJ2-5,TRBD2,CAISEGGRAAETQYF,TGTGCCATCAGTGAGGGCGGGAGGGCCGCCGAGACCCAGTACTTC
.,TRBV5-1,TRBJ2-1,TRBD2,CASSHRLANNSYNEQFF,TGCGCCAGCAGCCACAGACTAGCGAATAACTCCTACAATGAGCAGTTCTTC
.,TRBV27,TRBJ2-1,TRBD2,CASSSLRGLAGGRNEQFF,TGTGCCAGCAGTTCCCTACGGGGACTAGCGGGAGGACGAAATGAGCAGTTCTTC
.,TRBV5-1,TRBJ1-1,TRBD1,CASRTQSGTASEAFF,TGCGCCAGCAGAACTCAGTCAGGGACAGCTAGTGAAGCTTTCTTT
few,TRBV20-1,TRBJ1-6,.,CSARDYDGDYNSPLHF,TGCAGTGCTAGAGATTATGATGGAGATTATAATTCACCCCTCCACTTT
.,TRBV5-1,TRBJ2-1,.,CASSLAQSLYNEQFF,TGCGCCAGCAGCTTGGCCCAGAGCCTCTACAATGAGCAGTTCTTC
few,TRBV7-2,TRBJ1-2,.,CASSLEGWTYGYTF,TGTGCCAGCAGCTTAGAGGGGTGGACCTATGGCTACACCTTC
.,TRBV10-3,TRBJ1-1,.,CAISESPVNTEAFF,TGTGCCATCAGTGAGTCCCCTGTGAACACTGAAGCTTTCTTT
.,TRBV7-6,TRBJ2-7,TRBD2,CASSDRTLAATYEQYF,TGTGCCAGCAGCGACCGGACGCTAGCGGCCACCTACGAGCAGTACTTC
.,TRBV29-1,TRBJ2-1,.,CSVRDFYNEQFF,TGCAGCGTTAGGGACTTCTACAATGAGCAGTTCTTC
.,TRBV24-1,TRBJ2-3,.,CATSGPLQADTQYF,TGTGCCACCAGCGGCCCATTACAAGCAGATACGCAGTATTTT
few,TRBV27,TRBJ2-7,.,CASSKLGEQYF,TGTGCCAGCAGTAAACTAGGCGAGCAGTACTTC
.,TRBV9,TRBJ2-2,TRBD2,CASSTSGASGELFF,TGTGCCAGCAGCACTAGCGGAGCCAGCGGGGAGCTGTTTTTT
few,TRBV6-5,TRBJ1-2,TRBD1,CASSYSRTGDYGYTF,TGTGCCAGCAGTTACTCTCGTACAGGGGACTATGGCTACACCTTC
.,TRBV7-2,TRBJ2-1,.,CASSLESGSGNEQFF,TGTGCCAGCAGCTTAGAGAGCGGCTCCGGCAATGAGCAGTTCTTC
.,TRBV6-6,TRBJ1-1,.,CASQGVSSAFF,TGTGCCTCCCAAGGGGTATCGTCGGCTTTCTTT
.,TRBV10-1,TRBJ2-2,.,CASSPGPHTGELFF,TGCGCCAGCAGCCCGGGACCACACACCGGGGAGCTGTTTTTT
.,TRBV7-9,TRBJ2-7,.,CASSSLPRDSSSYEQYF,TGTGCCAGCAGCTCGCTTCCCCGGGACTCGAGCTCCTACGAGCAGTACTTC
.,TRBV28,TRBJ2-7,.,CATPPKLPTYEQYF,TGTGCCACCCCCCCGAAGCTTCCAACCTACGAGCAGTACTTC
.,TRBV3-1,TRBJ2-7,.,CASRRGASYEQYF,TGTGCCAGCCGCAGGGGGGCCTCCTACGAGCAGTACTTC
.,TRBV7-2,TRBJ1-5,TRBD1,CASSLTRGLGQPQHF,TGTGCCAGCAGCCTAACGAGGGGGCTAGGCCAGCCCCAGCATTTT
few,TRBV20-1,TRBJ1-6,.,CSARAWGLNSPLHF,TGCAGTGCTAGAGCATGGGGACTTAATTCACCCCTCCACTTT
.,TRBV7-8,TRBJ2-7,TRBD2,CASSAGLAGEISYEQYF,TGTGCCAGCAGCGCCGGACTAGCGGGAGAGATCTCCTACGAGCAGTACTTC
.,TRBV3-1,TRBJ2-2,.,CASTLGSTGELFF,TGTGCCAGCACCTTGGGGTCCACCGGGGAGCTGTTTTTT
.,TRBV7-3,TRBJ2-3,.,CASSLVSGADTDTQYF,TGTGCCAGCAGCTTAGTCTCGGGAGCCGACACAGATACGCAGTATTTT
.,TRBV18,TRBJ2-1,.,CASSDSRTYNEQFF,TGTGCCAGCTCGGACAGCCGGACATACAATGAGCAGTTCTTC
.,TRBV28,TRBJ2-4,TRBD2,CASSPGTSGKNIQYF,TGTGCCAGCAGTCCCGGGACTAGCGGGAAAAACATTCAGTACTTC
.,TRBV20-1,TRBJ2-1,TRBD2,CSAGLAGAGYNEQFF,TGCAGTGCTGGGTTAGCGGGGGCGGGGTACAATGAGCAGTTCTTC
few,TRBV5-1,TRBJ2-1,TRBD2,CASSLYPRTSGVKSDYNEQFF,TGCGCCAGCAGCTTGTACCCACGGACTAGCGGGGTCAAAAGCGACTACAATGAGCAGTTCTTC
.,TRBV7-2,TRBJ2-5,.,CASSPRGDMRGETQYF,TGTGCCAGCAGCCCTAGGGGAGACATGCGTGGAGAGACCCAGTACTTC
.,TRBV7-1,TRBJ2-1,.,CASSSPTWQGVGVWFF,TGTGCCAGCAGCTCGCCCACTTGGCAGGGAGTCGGAGTTTGGTTCTTC
.,TRBV20-1,TRBJ1-1,.,CSARGAGLNTEAFF,TGCAGTGCTAGAGGGGCGGGATTGAACACTGAAGCTTTCTTT
few,TRBV5-6,TRBJ2-1,.,CASSRTVDYNEQFF,TGTGCCAGCAGCCGTACGGTTGACTACAATGAGCAGTTCTTC
.,TRBV12-3/TRBV12-4,TRBJ2-7,.,CASSSPRGPQPYEQYF,TGTGCCAGCAGTTCCCCGCGGGGGCCCCAACCCTACGAGCAGTACTTC
.,TRBV12-3/TRBV12-4,TRBJ2-2,.,CASRASEVFTPNTGELFF,TGTGCCAGCAGGGCTAGCGAAGTGTTCACCCCGAACACCGGGGAGCTGTTTTTT